Listed below are T cell receptor beta chains from one sample, sequenced in a study of blood T cell repertoires in COVID-19. The assay was immunoSEQ multiplex PCR, and TCRdb's table has in-frame clones only and misses some. The repertoire holds 80,000 to 85,000 clones, with around 80% as singletons. Sequencing used peripheral blood. These receptors were taken from a human donor in a cohort sampled during active COVID-19. CDR3s include the opening cysteine and the closing phenylalanine or tryptophan. A D gene is named only where the DNA matches it firmly. Where a row states a size, it is once, few, many or the class of an expanded clone; other rows omit it.

size	D	V	J	CDR3	DNA
NA	TRBD2	TRBV4-1	TRBJ2-3	CASSQDLGLVADTQYF	TGCGCCAGCAGCCAAGATTTAGGACTAGTCGCAGATACGCAGTATTTT
NA	TRBD2	TRBV5-1	TRBJ2-1	CASSLQGLAGGSSYNEQFF	TGCGCCAGCAGCCTGCAGGGACTAGCGGGGGGGTCCTCCTACAATGAGCAGTTCTTC
NA	NA	TRBV9	TRBJ2-5	CASSVDGLKSGTQYF	TGTGCCAGCAGCGTAGACGGCCTCAAGTCGGGGACCCAGTACTTC
once	NA	TRBV6-5	TRBJ1-1	CASTGGGTEAFF	TGTGCCAGCACGGGGGGCGGAACTGAAGCTTTCTTT
NA	TRBD2	TRBV14	TRBJ2-1	CASSPPGLATEQFF	TGTGCCAGCAGCCCCCCGGGACTAGCGACCGAGCAGTTCTTC
NA	NA	TRBV28	TRBJ2-3	CASSPVGVGTDTQYF	TGTGCCAGCAGTCCGGTCGGGGTGGGAACAGATACGCAGTATTTT
NA	TRBD2	TRBV9	TRBJ2-1	CASSAIAGGWNEQFF	TGTGCCAGCAGCGCCATAGCGGGGGGTTGGAATGAGCAGTTCTTC
NA	TRBD1	TRBV5-1	TRBJ1-1	CASSLAGTAGLGAFF	TGCGCCAGCAGCTTGGCCGGGACAGCCGGACTCGGAGCTTTCTTT
NA	NA	TRBV4-1	TRBJ1-1	CASSQESWGTRNTEAFF	TGCGCCAGCAGCCAAGAGTCATGGGGGACTCGGAACACTGAAGCTTTCTTT
NA	TRBD1	TRBV25-1	TRBJ1-2	CASSELGQGNYGYTF	TGTGCCAGCAGTGAATTGGGACAGGGGAATTATGGCTACACCTTC
NA	NA	TRBV28	TRBJ1-4	CASSSGGSHNEKLFF	TGTGCCAGCAGTTCGGGAGGCAGTCATAATGAAAAACTGTTTTTT
NA	TRBD1	TRBV5-6	TRBJ1-2	CASSWGQGLYGYTF	TGTGCCAGCAGCTGGGGACAGGGACTCTATGGCTACACCTTC
NA	TRBD2	TRBV7-9	TRBJ2-1	CASSFWTSGGYNEQFF	TGTGCCAGCAGCTTCTGGACTAGCGGGGGTTACAATGAGCAGTTCTTC
NA	NA	TRBV7-2	TRBJ1-4	CASSTGYNEKLFF	TGTGCCAGCAGCACGGGGTATAATGAAAAACTGTTTTTT
NA	NA	TRBV4-2	TRBJ2-2	CASSIAKRDTGELFF	TGTGCCAGCAGTATCGCGAAGCGGGACACCGGGGAGCTGTTTTTT
NA	NA	TRBV5-8	TRBJ1-5	CASSTGRVGGPSGNQPQHF	TGTGCCAGCAGTACCGGGCGTGTGGGGGGTCCGTCGGGCAATCAGCCCCAGCATTTT
NA	NA	TRBV5-1	TRBJ1-1	CASSPGLTEAFF	TGCGCCAGCAGCCCGGGATTGACTGAAGCTTTCTTT
NA	TRBD1	TRBV5-1	TRBJ1-1	CASSLDRDREGIGVYAEAFF	TGCGCCAGCAGCTTGGACCGGGACAGGGAAGGAATTGGGGTTTACGCTGAAGCTTTCTTT